Presented here are 25 T cell receptor beta chains from one specimen sequenced in a study of cytomegalovirus exposure and HLA in healthy donors. 60 Vbeta and 13 Jbeta primers were used in PCR. Generated by immunoSEQ multiplex PCR, the TCRdb table keeps only in-frame clones and is missing some. Of about 170,000 clones in the sample, just under 80% were seen once. The sequencing input was PBMCs. The source of these receptors is a woman aged 45 to 65 in good health and CMV-seropositive.

A word on this clone: A junction end diverges from the germline sequence, so it may reflect a read error. The chain is built from TRBV7-9 and TRBJ1-2; D might be TRBD1 (6 bases). Germline CDR1 is SEHNR and CDR2 is FQNEAQ (reference sequence). The CDR3 contains 13 residues. CDR3 sequence reads: CSSSPRTVYGYTF. For the CDR3, the DNA is TGTTCCAGCAGCCCTCGGACAGTCTATGGCTACACCTTC. Full variable domain (outside the CDR3, taken from reference TRBV7-9 and TRBJ1-2): DTGVSQNPRHKITKRGQNVTFRCDPISEHNRLYWYRQTLGQGPEFLTYFQNEAQLEKSRLLSDRFSAERPKGSFSTLEIQRTEQGDSAMYLCSSSPRTVYGYTFGSGTRLTVV.

The V call is TRBV2, the J call TRBJ1-5; 7 bases fit TRBD1. After removal of 4 bases from V and 4 bases from J, the junction contained 4 bases not matched to a gene. The CDR3 extends over 14 amino acids. Germline CDR1 and CDR2: SNHLY and FYNNEI. The CDR3, as DNA: TGTGCCAGCAGTGCAGAGACAGGGAATCAGCCCCAGCATTTT. Protein sequence: CASSAETGNQPQHF.

This clone was seen a few times. The CDR3 region has the DNA TGCGCCAGCAACCGGACACCCCAAGAGACCCAGTACTTC. It translates to CASNRTPQETQYF. This chain links TRBV5-1 with TRBJ2-5, with a possible D match to TRBD1 (5 bases). The CDR3 consists of 13 residues. CDR1 and CDR2 (germline): SGHRS, YFSETQ. Trimming took off 6 bases at V and 1 base at J, with 10 bases between the two ends. Based on the CDR3 plus reference TRBV5-1 and TRBJ2-5, the full variable domain is KAGVTQTPRYLIKTRGQQVTLSCSPISGHRSVSWYQQTPGQGLQFLFEYFSETQRNKGNFPGRFSGRQFSNSRSEMNVSTLELGDSALYLCASNRTPQETQYFGPGTRLLVL.

This clone has just a few counts. This chain connects TRBV9 to TRBJ2-2; a possible D gene is TRBD2 (5 bases). CDR1 SGDLS and CDR2 YYNGEE come from the germline V gene. This CDR3 is built from 17 residues. Trimming took off 0 bases at V and 5 bases at J, with 17 bases between the two ends. CDR3 nucleotides: TGTGCCAGCAGCGTAGATGGTACCTCGACGGGGACCGGGGAGCTGTTTTTT. This sequence encodes CASSVDGTSTGTGELFF.

This clone was observed a handful of times. V and J are TRBV11-2 and TRBJ2-7; D not resolved. The CDR3 runs to 15 residues. CDR1 and CDR2 (germline): SGHAT, FQNNGV. V lost 1 base, J lost 5 bases, and 15 bases lay in between. CDR3 residues: CASSLVQIAVDEQYF. CDR3 DNA sequence: TGTGCCAGCAGCTTAGTTCAGATAGCTGTGGACGAGCAGTACTTC.

The V and J genes are TRBV2 and TRBJ1-6; D is uncertain. This CDR3 has 14 residues. V was pared by 4 bases and J by 8 bases, with 12 bases between. Germline values: CDR1 SNHLY, CDR2 FYNNEI. The CDR3 sequence: CASSGLTRDSPLHF. The CDR3 region has the DNA TGTGCCAGCAGTGGGCTGACACGCGATTCACCCCTCCACTTT.

This chain joins TRBV6-4 and TRBJ1-1; 7 positions match TRBD1. Looked up from germline, CDR1 is MRHNA and CDR2 is SNTAGT. The V and J ends lost 6 bases and 1 base, in that order; junction bases with no gene match: 5. The CDR3 totals 14 residues. CDR3 sequence (DNA): TGTGCCAGCAGCCCAGAGGGGGCGAACACTGAAGCTTTCTTT. Translated: CASSPEGANTEAFF.

The chain joins TRBV7-9 to TRBJ2-1; TRBD2 matches at 12 bases. CDR3 length: 15 amino acids. The germline V gene encodes CDR1 SEHNR and CDR2 FQNEAQ (reference sequence). The V segment lost 5 bases and the J segment 7 bases; nucleotides outside the gene matches: 6. CDR3: CASSRLAGEGNEQFF. CDR3 DNA sequence: TGTGCCAGCAGCAGACTAGCGGGAGAGGGTAATGAGCAGTTCTTC.

The V and J genes are TRBV5-6 and TRBJ2-7; D is possibly TRBD1 (5 bases). Germline V gene data show CDR1 as SGHDT and CDR2 as YYEEEE. The CDR3 covers 13 residues. Trimming cost V 4 bases and J 1 base, with 9 bases left between them. The CDR3 sequence is CASSQTDSYEQYF. The CDR3 nucleotides are TGTGCCAGCAGCCAGACAGATTCCTACGAGCAGTACTTC.

V is TRBV4-2 and J is TRBJ2-7, with 10 bases fitting TRBD2. CDR3 length equals 16 residues. J gave up 1 base and V 4 bases, and 7 bases lay outside the gene matches. Germline V gene lookup returns CDR1 LGHNA and CDR2 YNFKEQ. The CDR3 spells CASSRSLAGTSYEQYF. CDR3 nucleotide sequence: TGTGCCAGCAGCCGATCACTAGCGGGAACGTCCTACGAGCAGTACTTC.

CDR3 protein: CASRGTGGEPQHF. DNA of the CDR3: TGTGCCAGCAGAGGGACAGGGGGCGAGCCCCAGCATTTT. V and J are TRBV2 and TRBJ1-5; the match to TRBD1 covers 12 bases. CDR1 and CDR2 from the germline V gene are SNHLY and FYNNEI. The CDR3 consists of 13 residues. The trim removed 6 bases at V and 8 bases at J, leaving 2 bases unmatched.

The rearrangement links TRBV28 to TRBJ2-4; D is possibly TRBD1 (6 bases). CDR1 MDHEN and CDR2 SYDVKM come from the germline V gene. The CDR3 totals 13 residues. V lost 3 bases and J 8 bases, leaving 11 bases between the germline ends. The CDR3 DNA follows: TGTGCCAGCAGTTTGGCAGGGGTTGACATTCAGTACTTC. Protein product: CASSLAGVDIQYF.

This rearrangement joins TRBV18 to TRBJ1-5, with 9 nucleotides matching TRBD1. With 6 bases clipped from V and 8 bases from J, the junction kept 8 bases outside the gene matches. Germline V CDR1 and CDR2: KGHSH, LQKENI. The CDR3 length is 14 residues. CDR3 nucleotides: TGTGCCAGCTCTCCCACAGGGGGCCGAGAGCCCCAGCATTTT. Its protein product is CASSPTGGREPQHF.

The V call is TRBV9, the J call TRBJ2-1; 10 bases line up with TRBD2. J was trimmed by 12 bases and V by 5 bases; bases with no gene match: 14. CDR3 size: 15 residues. Germline V CDR1 and CDR2: SGDLS, YYNGEE. This CDR3 is CASSSPPAGGPMQFF. CDR3 in DNA: TGTGCCAGCAGTTCTCCCCCAGCGGGGGGGCCGATGCAGTTCTTC.

The gene calls are TRBV28 and TRBJ2-1; 10 nucleotides align to TRBD2. V shed 7 bases and J 0 bases; nucleotides not matched to a gene: 6. This CDR3 comprises 16 residues. CDR1 and CDR2 from the germline V gene are MDHEN and SYDVKM. In DNA form, the CDR3 reads TGTGCCAGCAAGATAGCGGGGGGCCCCTCCTACAATGAGCAGTTCTTC. It encodes CASKIAGGPSYNEQFF. Full variable domain (rest looked up from reference TRBV28 and TRBJ2-1): DVKVTQSSRYLVKRTGEKVFLECVQDMDHENMFWYRQDPGLGLRLIYFSYDVKMKEKGDIPEGYSVSREKKERFSLILESASTNQTSMYLCASKIAGGPSYNEQFFGPGTRLTVL.

V and J are TRBV28 and TRBJ1-5; D may be TRBD1 (5 bases). The CDR3 covers 15 residues. From germline, CDR1 is MDHEN and CDR2 SYDVKM. The V gene lost 6 bases and the J gene lost 7 bases, with 19 bases spanning the gap. The CDR3 loop reads CASRVTGPGGQPQHF. Here the CDR3 DNA reads TGTGCCAGCAGGGTCACCGGACCCGGGGGGCAGCCCCAGCATTTT.

This chain connects TRBV7-2 to TRBJ2-1; 9 bases fit TRBD1. The CDR3 sequence is 16 residues long. The germline gives CDR1 SGHTA, CDR2 FQGNSA. V was pared by 3 bases and J by 8 bases, with 11 bases of the junction left unmatched. CDR3 bases: TGTGCCAGCAGCTTTTCCGGGACAGGGATAGGGCATGAGCAGTTCTTC. This encodes CASSFSGTGIGHEQFF.

This sequence joins TRBV5-6 and TRBJ1-2; the D is unclear. Trimming pared 0 bases from V and 7 bases from J, leaving 10 bases between. CDR1 SGHDT and CDR2 YYEEEE come from the germline V gene. This CDR3 has 13 amino acids. CDR3 sequence (DNA): TGTGCCAGCAGCTTGGGCAGGCGGGGTGGCTACACCTTC. This sequence encodes CASSLGRRGGYTF.

This clone has a single count. The chain combines TRBV15 with TRBJ2-3; 13 nucleotides match TRBD2. Germline loops: CDR1 LNHNV, CDR2 YYDKDF (reference sequence). The junction had 8 bases not matched to a gene; V was cut back by 5 bases and J by 0 bases. This CDR3 is built from 18 residues. CDR3 sequence (DNA): TGTGCCACCAGCCCCGGACTAGCGGGGGATTCTAGCACAGATACGCAGTATTTT. It translates to CATSPGLAGDSSTDTQYF.

CDR3 sequence: CASSPWTGEYNSPLHF. CDR3 in DNA: TGTGCCAGCAGTCCCTGGACAGGGGAATATAATTCACCCCTCCACTTT. The V call is TRBV28, the J call TRBJ1-6, with 9 positions matching TRBD1. Germline CDR1 and CDR2: MDHEN and SYDVKM. The V gene end was trimmed by 5 bases and the J gene end by 4 bases; junction bases not matched to a gene: 6. The CDR3 is 16 residues long.

J is TRBJ2-7 and V is TRBV15; 7 nucleotides align to TRBD1. Looked up from germline, CDR1 is LNHNV and CDR2 is YYDKDF (reference sequence). This CDR3 is 15 amino acids long. Trimming took 3 bases from V and 2 from J; bases not matched to a gene: 7. CDR3 sequence (DNA): TGTGCCACCAGCAGCTTGGGACAGTTCCCCTACGAGCAGTACTTC. Translation: CATSSLGQFPYEQYF. Combining the CDR3 with reference TRBV15 and TRBJ2-7 gives the whole variable domain DAMVIQNPRYQVTQFGKPVTLSCSQTLNHNVMYWYQQKSSQAPKLLFHYYDKDFNNEADTPDNFQSRRPNTSFCFLDIRSPGLGDTAMYLCATSSLGQFPYEQYFGPGTRLTVT.

The CDR3 DNA sequence: TGTGCCAGAAGCTTTACAGGGGGCCGAAGGACCGGGGAGCTGTTTTTT. Protein sequence: CARSFTGGRRTGELFF. The V call is TRBV5-3, the J call TRBJ2-2, with TRBD1 identical over 9 bases. TRBV5-3 is labeled an ORF, and its function is uncertain. V trimming: 2 bases; J trimming: 5 bases; junction bases outside the gene matches: 7. The CDR3 is made up of 16 amino acids.

This clone was seen only a few times. This sequence joins TRBV7-2 and TRBJ2-1; a weak D match, TRBD1 (6 bases). The V gene lost 4 bases and the J gene lost 10 bases, with 14 bases spanning the gap. The CDR3 loop spans 13 amino acids. Germline loops: CDR1 SGHTA, CDR2 FQGNSA. The CDR3, as DNA: TGTGCCAGCAGCTCCGCAGGGGCCCCAGAGCAGTTCTTC. Translated, it gives CASSSAGAPEQFF. Based on the CDR3 plus reference TRBV7-2 and TRBJ2-1, the full variable domain is GAGVSQSPSNKVTEKGKDVELRCDPISGHTALYWYRQSLGQGLEFLIYFQGNSAPDKSGLPSDRFSAERTGGSVSTLTIQRTQQEDSAVYLCASSSAGAPEQFFGPGTRLTVL.

The chain uses TRBV7-2 and TRBJ2-1, with 10 bases matching TRBD2. Germline lookup yields CDR1 SGHTA and CDR2 FQGNSA. V dropped 5 bases and J dropped 9; count of bases not matched to a gene: 4. The CDR3 has 13 amino acids. The CDR3 is CASSGRLAGEQFF. The DNA for the CDR3 is TGTGCCAGCAGCGGCAGACTAGCGGGTGAGCAGTTCTTC. Based on the CDR3 plus reference TRBV7-2 and TRBJ2-1, the full variable domain is GAGVSQSPSNKVTEKGKDVELRCDPISGHTALYWYRQSLGQGLEFLIYFQGNSAPDKSGLPSDRFSAERTGGSVSTLTIQRTQQEDSAVYLCASSGRLAGEQFFGPGTRLTVL.

This chain uses TRBV28 with TRBJ1-5; 11 bases fit TRBD1. The CDR3 is made up of 16 amino acids. J lost 2 bases, V lost 7 bases, and 7 bases had no gene match. Germline V gives CDR1 MDHEN, CDR2 SYDVKM. The CDR3 DNA follows: TGTGCCAGCACCAGTTGGACAGGGGGCGGCAATCAGCCCCAGCATTTT. Protein: CASTSWTGGGNQPQHF.